This record concerns one T cell receptor (beta chain) sequence. Its specificity is not known. The data originate from a study of CD8+ T cells in alopecia areata. Study at large: Treated patients were given oral tofacitinib, which was dosed at 5 to 10 mg twice daily. Tofacitinib treatment spanned 6 to 18 months, with 6 months off drug afterward.

cDNA serving as the sequencing template came from extracted, reverse transcribed RNA. Clones were read by immunoSEQ multiplex PCR, and TCRdb kept only the in-frame ones, dropping some. The sample shows 100,000 to 150,000 clones, 49% of them seen only once. Whole-study results and caveats: Scalp specimens additionally yield sequences from normal skin's resident alphabeta T cells. TCR sharing was clearer in mice than between patients, perhaps partly owing to patient HLA diversity.

Germline trimming cut 5 bases from V and 9 bases from J; bases unmatched to any gene: 9. Germline lookup yields CDR1 LGHNA and CDR2 YSLEER. CDR3 size: 15 residues. V and J are TRBV4-3 and TRBJ2-1; TRBD1 aligns across 11 bases. The source of this sequence is a human donor with alopecia areata. Material: CD8+ T cells sorted from blood, obtained at week 0. The CDR3 DNA follows: TGCGCCAGCAGCTCACGGACAGGGGGCTTCATTGAGCAGTTCTTC. Residues: CASSSRTGGFIEQFF.